One and the same sample provided the 25 T cell receptor beta chains below, sequenced in a study of T cell responses to AZD1222 COVID-19 vaccine. The data were produced by immunoSEQ multiplex PCR, yet TCRdb's version contains in-frame clones alone and is incomplete. The sample lists around 140,000 clones; around 92% were seen once. The sample was peripheral blood, taken 28 days after the second AZD1222 dose. Receptors were obtained from an adult who received the AZD1222 COVID-19 vaccine.

The chain recombines TRBV27 with TRBJ2-7, with TRBD1 identical over 7 bases. Trimming at V came to 4 bases and at J to 1 base, leaving 10 bases not matched to a gene. The CDR3 loop spans 16 amino acids. Germline assignment: CDR1 MNHEY and CDR2 SMNVEV (reference sequence). The CDR3 nucleotides read TGTGCCAGCAGTTCTGCCTTCAAGGACAGGTCCTACGAGCAGTACTTC. Encoded protein: CASSSAFKDRSYEQYF.

The chain carries TRBV19 and TRBJ1-1; D might be TRBD1 (5 bases). The CDR3 loop spans 13 amino acids. V was shortened by 6 bases and J by 0 bases, with 8 bases between the two germline ends. Germline assignment: CDR1 LNHDA and CDR2 SQIVND (reference sequence). The CDR3 sequence is CASRTEMNTEAFF. The CDR3, as DNA: TGTGCCAGTAGGACAGAAATGAACACTGAAGCTTTCTTT.

The J gene is TRBJ1-5, the V gene TRBV4-3; D unresolved. This CDR3 is 18 amino acids long. The ends were cut back, 0 bases at V and 4 bases at J, with 19 bases in the middle. Germline V gene data show CDR1 as LGHNA and CDR2 as YSLEER. This CDR3 reads CASSQEIGVVSINQPQHF. In nucleotides, the CDR3 is TGCGCCAGCAGCCAAGAAATCGGGGTTGTTTCAATTAATCAGCCCCAGCATTTT.

The chain employs TRBV4-2 and TRBJ2-1; 8 bases align to TRBD2. CDR3 size: 15 residues. Germline CDR1 reads LGHNA; CDR2 reads YNFKEQ. The V segment lost 4 bases and the J segment 0 bases; nucleotides outside the gene matches: 2. The CDR3 protein is CASSPGGSSYNEQFF. The DNA of the CDR3 is TGTGCCAGCAGCCCGGGGGGGAGCTCCTACAATGAGCAGTTCTTC.

This sequence joins TRBV6-2 or TRBV6-3 and TRBJ1-6; D not resolved. The CDR3 is 14 amino acids. Germline CDR1 and CDR2: MNHEY and SVGEGT. The V end lost 6 bases, the J end lost 5 bases, and 11 bases lay between the germline ends. The CDR3 loop reads CASSSDRNNSPLHF. The CDR3 nucleotides read TGTGCCAGCAGCTCGGATCGTAATAATTCACCCCTCCACTTT.

This sequence joins TRBV3-1 (or the pseudogene TRBV3-2) and TRBJ1-3; D unclear. Trimming removed 4 bases at V and 12 bases at J, with 10 bases between. Germline assignment: CDR1 LGHDT and CDR2 YNNKEL (reference sequence). CDR3 length equals 11 residues. This chain's CDR3 is CASSRMGNIYF. In DNA form, the CDR3 reads TGTGCCAGCAGCCGTATGGGGAACATATATTTT.

The CDR3 coding sequence is TGTGCCACCAGGGAGAGTTTAACAGATACGCAGTATTTT. It codes for CATRESLTDTQYF. The rearrangement links TRBV28 to TRBJ2-3, with D perhaps assigned TRBD1 or TRBD2 (5 bases each). This CDR3 is built from 13 residues. Germline V gene sequence: CDR1 MDHEN, CDR2 SYDVKM. V was clipped by 10 bases and J by 3 bases, with 14 bases between them.

The chain links TRBV4-2 to TRBJ2-1, with D possibly called TRBD1 or TRBD2 (5 bases each). This CDR3 region has 13 residues. The germline V gene encodes CDR1 LGHNA and CDR2 YNFKEQ. Trimming stripped 3 bases from V and 8 bases from J, with 11 bases between. CDR3: CASSQGRADEQFF. CDR3 DNA: TGTGCCAGCAGCCAGGGACGCGCGGATGAGCAGTTCTTC.

This clone came up once. V usage is TRBV6-1 and J usage is TRBJ2-1; 7 nucleotides align to TRBD2. The CDR3 spans 12 residues. The germline CDR1 and CDR2 sequences are MNHNS and SASEGT. After removal of 7 bases from V and 14 bases from J, the junction contained 11 bases not matched to a gene. The CDR3 bases are TGTGCCAGCACCGACGGGAGGACACAGGAGTTCTTC. Translation gives CASTDGRTQEFF.

The rearrangement joins TRBV27 to TRBJ2-7; 9 nucleotides agree with TRBD1. The CDR3 sequence is 15 residues long. Trimming removed 4 bases from V and 3 bases from J; junction bases left unmatched: 7. Germline V CDR1 and CDR2: MNHEY, SMNVEV (reference sequence). CDR3 in DNA: TGTGCCAGCAGTTCCCTGGACAGGGGAGGCTACGAGCAGTACTTC. Protein sequence: CASSSLDRGGYEQYF.

The rearrangement joins TRBV29-1 to TRBJ2-7, with 11 bases identical to TRBD1. Germline V gene lookup returns CDR1 SQVTM and CDR2 ANQGSEA. CDR3 length: 15 residues. V shed 4 bases, J shed 0 bases, and the junction held 5 bases outside the gene matches. The CDR3 DNA reads TGCAGCGTTGCCCCCGGGACAGGGGGCTCCTACGAGCAGTACTTC. Encoded protein: CSVAPGTGGSYEQYF.

The rearrangement joins TRBV19 to TRBJ2-3; 8 bases agree with TRBD2. J gave up 4 bases and V 3 bases, and 9 bases lay outside the gene matches. This CDR3 region has 16 residues. CDR1 is LNHDA and CDR2 is SQIVND in the germline V gene (reference sequence). This CDR3 reads CASSIFPAGAPDTQYF. CDR3 nucleotides: TGTGCCAGTAGTATCTTCCCAGCGGGAGCCCCAGATACGCAGTATTTT.

This chain uses TRBV25-1 with TRBJ1-1, with a weak D call TRBD1 (5 bases). Germline CDR1 is MGHDK and CDR2 is SYGVNS. V dropped 6 bases and J dropped 5 bases, with 13 bases sitting between them. The CDR3 has 13 residues. The CDR3 loop reads CASRARESTEAFF. CDR3 nucleotide sequence: TGTGCCAGCAGGGCCAGGGAGAGTACTGAAGCTTTCTTT.

The genes are TRBV4-3 and TRBJ1-2; D uncertain. V shed 0 bases and J shed 4 bases, with 15 bases lying between them. CDR1 is LGHNA and CDR2 is YSLEER in the germline V gene. CDR3 length equals 16 residues. DNA for the CDR3: TGCGCCAGCAGCCAAGAGGTCTGGCTGTCCACCTATGGCTACACCTTC. Translating it yields CASSQEVWLSTYGYTF.

The genes are TRBV27 and TRBJ1-5; D ambiguous. Germline lookup yields CDR1 MNHEY and CDR2 SMNVEV (reference sequence). V dropped 5 bases and J dropped 4 bases, with 12 bases sitting between them. There are 14 residues in the CDR3. CDR3 in DNA: TGTGCCAGCAGTCCTTCACGGATTAATCAGCCCCAGCATTTT. It specifies CASSPSRINQPQHF.

This chain joins TRBV5-6 and TRBJ1-4; D may be TRBD1 (6 bases). Trimming stripped 4 bases from V and 7 bases from J, with 17 bases between. Germline V gives CDR1 SGHDT, CDR2 YYEEEE. The CDR3 length is 15 residues. This chain's CDR3 is CASSGTGILGEKLFF. CDR3 nucleotides: TGTGCCAGCAGCGGTACAGGGATCTTGGGTGAAAAACTGTTTTTT.

V gene TRBV20-1 combines with J gene TRBJ1-2, with D uncertain. CDR1 and CDR2 from the germline V gene are DFQATT and SNEGSKA (reference sequence). The V end was cut by 3 bases, the J end by 4 bases, with 12 bases between. The CDR3 totals 13 residues. In DNA form, the CDR3 reads TGCAGTGCTAGTAGTGATGGCGGCTATGGCTACACCTTC. This encodes CSASSDGGYGYTF.

The V call is TRBV6-6, the J call TRBJ2-2; TRBD2 matches 10 bases. The CDR3 is 16 residues long. V trimming: 6 bases; J trimming: 3 bases; junction bases outside the gene matches: 7. Germline V lookup: CDR1 MNHNY, CDR2 SVGAGI (reference sequence). DNA for the CDR3: TGTGCCAGCAGCTCATTAGCGGGAGGTGACACCGGGGAGCTGTTTTTT. Translation gives CASSSLAGGDTGELFF.

CDR3 residues: CASGTSGYTGELFF. The CDR3 coding sequence is TGCGCCAGCGGGACTAGCGGTTACACCGGGGAGCTGTTTTTT. The gene calls are TRBV5-1 and TRBJ2-2; 11 bases match TRBD2. CDR3 length: 14 amino acids. V shed 7 bases, J shed 3 bases, and the junction held 2 bases outside the gene matches. CDR1 is SGHRS, CDR2 YFSETQ, per germline.

V usage is TRBV18 and J usage is TRBJ2-3; no reliable D call. V lost 5 bases and J 2 bases, leaving 8 bases between the germline ends. Germline V gives CDR1 KGHSH, CDR2 LQKENI. The CDR3 contains 13 residues. In nucleotides, the CDR3 is TGTGCCAGCTCAGGGGAAATCACAGATACGCAGTATTTT. Translated: CASSGEITDTQYF.

The V and J genes are TRBV6-1 and TRBJ1-2; perhaps TRBD1 as D (6 bases). Germline-derived CDR1 and CDR2 are MNHNS and SASEGT. The CDR3 loop spans 17 amino acids. V was pared by 2 bases and J by 7 bases, with 23 bases between. The CDR3 spells CASSEYLRGGRGGGYTF. DNA for the CDR3: TGTGCCAGCAGTGAATATTTAAGGGGAGGCAGGGGAGGTGGCTACACCTTC.

The J gene is TRBJ1-2, the V gene TRBV7-2, with D perhaps matching TRBD1 (6 bases). The CDR3 spans 14 residues. V was cut by 2 bases and J by 3 bases, with 10 bases left in between. CDR1 SGHTA and CDR2 FQGNSA come from the germline V gene. The DNA for the CDR3 is TGTGCCAGCAGCTTATGGGGGGGCGACTATGGCTACACCTTC. The encoded protein is CASSLWGGDYGYTF.

The chain recombines TRBV18 with TRBJ1-1; D uncertain. V lost 1 base, J lost 5 bases, and 5 bases lay in between. Germline CDR1 reads KGHSH; CDR2 reads LQKENI. There are 12 residues in the CDR3. The CDR3 reads CASSPQRTEAFF. Written as DNA, the CDR3 is TGTGCCAGCTCACCACAGAGAACTGAAGCTTTCTTT.

The rearrangement links TRBV3-1 (or the pseudogene TRBV3-2) to TRBJ1-1; D remains unclear. V lost 2 bases and J lost 1, with 11 bases in between. Germline V gives CDR1 LGHDT, CDR2 YNNKEL (reference sequence). The CDR3 extends over 15 amino acids. The CDR3 DNA reads TGTGCCAGCAGCCAAATAGTGACTTCGAACACTGAAGCTTTCTTT. This gives the protein CASSQIVTSNTEAFF.

This clone has only one observation. The gene calls are TRBV30 and TRBJ1-1; D not certain. Germline values: CDR1 GTSNPN, CDR2 SVGIG (reference sequence). The length of the CDR3 is 13 residues. V was pared by 2 bases and J by 0 bases, with 7 bases between. CDR3 loop: CAWSFGLNTEAFF. In DNA, the CDR3 is TGTGCCTGGAGTTTCGGGTTGAACACTGAAGCTTTCTTT.